This T cell receptor (beta chain) was captured by sequencing in a study of untreated major depressive disorder. The CDR3 covers 14 residues. Germline trimming cut 5 bases from V and 3 bases from J; bases unmatched to any gene: 3. Germline V gene lookup returns CDR1 SGHTA and CDR2 FQGNSA. Data came from immunoSEQ multiplex PCR; TCRdb stores just in-frame clones and leaves some out. The sample includes about 21,000 clones, approximately 89% of them seen just once. Typically 90% to 95% of enriched cells were CD4+. The chain is built from TRBV7-2 and TRBJ2-1, with 8 bases that match TRBD2. The sequence was collected from a woman in her thirties or forties in good health. The sample taken for sequencing was CD4+ T cells from PBMCs. CDR3 bases: TGTGCCAGCAGCCCGGGGGGGCTCTACAATGAGCAGTTCTTC. Protein product: CASSPGGLYNEQFF.